This T cell receptor beta chain was obtained from a study of T cells in women clearing cervical HPV infection. Germline V gene sequence: CDR1 SNHLY, CDR2 FYNNEI. V shed 4 bases and J shed 4 bases, with 6 bases lying between them. CDR3 size: 12 residues. Broader study findings: TRBV6-7 relative abundance averaged approximately 0.1% in cases and under 0.2% in controls. CIN3+ cases had significantly higher TCR richness than controls; evenness did not differ. It is unknown whether associations predate infection; no effector/memory or HPV-specific sorting.

Average input was roughly 1,200 ng genomic DNA for immunoSEQ TCR beta CDR3 amplification. This table comes from immunoSEQ multiplex PCR, and its TCRdb copy is limited to in-frame clones, with some not included. Recorded for this sample: more than 25,000 clones. This clone is identified as medium-sized from frequency. The target antigen is unknown. The CDR3 end is not reached by the read, which stops 3 residues before it; the germline J gene fills it in. The sample taken for sequencing was blood buffy coat. The TCR was taken from a woman aged 18 to 75 with a cervical HPV16 infection that either progressed to CIN3+ or cleared (not recorded which). This chain links TRBV2 with TRBJ2-3; D is unclear. Partial CDR3 DNA: TGTGCCAGCAGTGCTCCTCCAGATACG. Protein product: CASSAPPDT. The complete CDR3 protein is CASSAPPDTQYF.